A selection of T cell receptor beta chains follows, all from one sample in a study of shared clonotypes between healthy human individuals. Assay: immunoSEQ multiplex PCR; the TCRdb copy retains only in-frame clones and omits some. The data contain some 2.4 million clones, 93% of them singletons. The sample was naive CD4+ T cells from PBMCs. These receptors were taken from a man younger than 35 in good health. Some clones in this sample may be carry-over from other donors' samples. CDR3s include the opening cysteine and the closing phenylalanine or tryptophan. A D gene is named only where the DNA matches it firmly. Clone size appears in some rows only: once, few, many, or a class for an expanded clone.

TRBV7-9	-	-	TRBJ1-3	TGTGCCAGCAGCTTTAGTGGGCCCGGCTCTGGAAACACCATATATTTT	CASSFSGPGSGNTIYF
TRBV5-1	-	-	TRBJ2-1	TGCGCCAGCAGTGGCGGGACTGACAATGAGCAGTTCTTC	CASSGGTDNEQFF
TRBV30	once	-	TRBJ1-6	TGTGCCTGGGGGCCCGGATCTAATTCACCCCTCCACTTT	CAWGPGSNSPLHF
TRBV7-8	-	TRBD2	TRBJ2-7	TGTGCCAGCAGCCCTGTAGGACTAGCGGACGCCTACGAGCAGTACTTC	CASSPVGLADAYEQYF
TRBV28	-	-	TRBJ2-7	TGTGCCAGCAGTCCCACAGGAGCAGAGGTATCCTACGAGCAGTACTTC	CASSPTGAEVSYEQYF
TRBV18	-	-	TRBJ1-5	TGTGCCAGCTCACCGTCAGGCGCCAATCAGCCCCAGCATTTT	CASSPSGANQPQHF
TRBV29-1	-	-	TRBJ2-3	TGCAGCGTTGACTTGGGTCTTGGCAGGGTAGGAAGGGATACGCAGTATTTT	CSVDLGLGRVGRDTQYF
TRBV19	-	TRBD2	TRBJ2-1	TGTGCCAGTTCAACTAGCGCCTCCTACAATGAGCAGTTCTTC	CASSTSASYNEQFF
TRBV27	-	TRBD1	TRBJ2-7	TGTGCCAGCAGTCGCGGGACAGGGGGTGGCGAGCAGTACTTC	CASSRGTGGGEQYF
TRBV6-1	-	-	TRBJ2-7	TGTGCCAGCAGGGCCCAAACAGGGACACCCAACCCAGAGTCCTTC	CASRAQTGTPNPESF
TRBV14	-	TRBD1	TRBJ2-7	TGTGCCAGCAGCCAAGATTACGGACAGGACTACGAGCAGTACTTC	CASSQDYGQDYEQYF
TRBV6-5	-	TRBD1	TRBJ2-7	TGTGCCAGCAGTTACCGGGACAGAGCCTACGAGCAGTACTTC	CASSYRDRAYEQYF
TRBV28	-	-	TRBJ1-1	TGTGCCAGCATCCCCCCGGGGACGGGGATCGTGAACACTGAAGCTTTCTTT	CASIPPGTGIVNTEAFF
TRBV7-9	-	TRBD1	TRBJ2-5	TGTGCCAGCAGAACAGGACAGGGGGGAAAATGGCAAGAGACCCAGTACTTC	CASRTGQGGKWQETQYF
TRBV5-1	few	-	TRBJ1-5	TGCGCCAGCAGCCCGGGGGTCAATCCGAATCAGCCCCAGCATTTT	CASSPGVNPNQPQHF
TRBV28	-	TRBD2	TRBJ2-1	TGTGCCAGCAGTTTATGGTATCGGACTAGCAATGAGCAGTTCTTC	CASSLWYRTSNEQFF
TRBV5-6	-	TRBD1	TRBJ2-6	TGTGCCAGCAGCGGGGACAGTGCCTTCTCTGGGGCCAACGTCCTGACTTTC	CASSGDSAFSGANVLTF